This is a list of T cell receptor beta chains from one sample in a study of early stage breast cancer tumors. Clones were sequenced by immunoSEQ multiplex PCR, and TCRdb holds only the in-frame ones, with some missing. The repertoire holds tens of thousands of clones, with about nine tenths as singletons. Sequencing was carried out using blood. These receptors all stem from a person aged 70 to 79 with breast cancer. CDR3s include the opening cysteine and the closing phenylalanine or tryptophan. Fields, in order: CDR3 length, D gene, clone size, J gene, V gene, CDR3 DNA, CDR3 protein. The D gene is left open where the match is weak. Only part of the rows carry a size: once, few, many, or a class if the clone is expanded.

16	TRBD1	.	TRBJ2-2	TRBV19	TGTGCCAGTACCCGACCGGGCAGGGGGCCCACCGGGGAGCTGTTTTTT	CASTRPGRGPTGELFF
14	.	.	TRBJ1-2	TRBV10-2	TGCGCCAGCAGTGAGCTCAGGGAGGACTATGGCTACACCTTC	CASSELREDYGYTF
16	TRBD1	.	TRBJ2-7	TRBV4-3	TGCGCCAGCAGCCAAGCCTGGACAGGGGGCAGGTACGAGCAGTACTTC	CASSQAWTGGRYEQYF
13	.	.	TRBJ2-5	TRBV30	TGTGCCTGGGATACTTGGGTGACTTCGGCCCAGTACTTC	CAWDTWVTSAQYF
14	TRBD1	.	TRBJ2-5	TRBV5-1	TGCGCCAGTCGGCCAGGGGGCGGTGAAGAGACCCAGTACTTC	CASRPGGGEETQYF
14	.	.	TRBJ2-7	TRBV7-3	TGTGCCAGCAGCGCGACTCCGGCCGTGGGTGAGCAGTACTTC	CASSATPAVGEQYF
15	.	once	TRBJ2-1	TRBV9	TGTGCCAGCAGCGTAGGGCGGGGCCCGGGGAATGAGCAGTTCTTC	CASSVGRGPGNEQFF
14	.	.	TRBJ2-3	TRBV7-6	TGTGCCAGCAGCTTATCCCCGACAGCAGATACGCAGTATTTT	CASSLSPTADTQYF
13	TRBD2	.	TRBJ2-1	TRBV7-3	TGTGCCAGCAGATTGGGACTAGCAGATGAGCAGTTCTTC	CASRLGLADEQFF
14	.	.	TRBJ1-4	TRBV6-6	TGTGCCAGCAGTTACTACACTGCTAGTGAAAAACTGTTTTTT	CASSYYTASEKLFF
14	.	.	TRBJ1-5	TRBV7-2	TGTGCCAGCAGCTTAATGCGCCCTGATCAGCCCCAGCATTTT	CASSLMRPDQPQHF